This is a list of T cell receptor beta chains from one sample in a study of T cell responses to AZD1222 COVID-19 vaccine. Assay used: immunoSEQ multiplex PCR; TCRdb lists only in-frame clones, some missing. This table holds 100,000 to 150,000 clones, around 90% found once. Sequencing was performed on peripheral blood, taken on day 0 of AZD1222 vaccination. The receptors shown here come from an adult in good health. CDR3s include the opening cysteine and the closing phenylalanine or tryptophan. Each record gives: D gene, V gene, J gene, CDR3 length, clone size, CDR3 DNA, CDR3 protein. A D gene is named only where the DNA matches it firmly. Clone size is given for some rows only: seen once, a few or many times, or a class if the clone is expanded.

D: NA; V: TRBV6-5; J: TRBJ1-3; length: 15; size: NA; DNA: TGTGCCAGCAGTTACTCGGGGGGCTCTGGAAACACCATATATTTT; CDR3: CASSYSGGSGNTIYF
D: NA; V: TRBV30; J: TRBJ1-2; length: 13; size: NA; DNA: TGTGCCTGGAGTTCCCGGGAAATCTATGGCTACACCTTC; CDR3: CAWSSREIYGYTF
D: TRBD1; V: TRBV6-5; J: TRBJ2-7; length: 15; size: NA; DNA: TGTGCCACTTCCACTCCGGGACAGGGTACCTACGAGCAGTACTTC; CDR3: CATSTPGQGTYEQYF
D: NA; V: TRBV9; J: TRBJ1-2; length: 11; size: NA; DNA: TGTGCCAGCAGCGCGGGGGGGACTGTCACCTTC; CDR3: CASSAGGTVTF
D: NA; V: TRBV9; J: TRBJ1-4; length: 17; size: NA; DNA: TGTGCCAGCAGCGCCAGAGGGGGGGGGCTTGGTAATGAAAAACTGTTTTTT; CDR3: CASSARGGGLGNEKLFF
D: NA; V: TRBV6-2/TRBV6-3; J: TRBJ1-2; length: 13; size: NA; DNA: TGTGCCAGCAGTTACTCTAGCCGGCCGCGTTACACCTTC; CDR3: CASSYSSRPRYTF
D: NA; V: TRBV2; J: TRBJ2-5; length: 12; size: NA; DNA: TGTGCCAGCAGTGAGACGCAAGAGACCCAGTACTTC; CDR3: CASSETQETQYF
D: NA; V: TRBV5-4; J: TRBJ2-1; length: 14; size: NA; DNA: TGTGCCAGCAGTCCGTCGCTGGTTCGGTTTGAGCAGTTCTTC; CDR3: CASSPSLVRFEQFF
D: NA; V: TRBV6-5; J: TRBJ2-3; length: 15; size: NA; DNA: TGTGCCAGCAGTTACTCCGGGTCGAGCACAGATACGCAGTATTTT; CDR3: CASSYSGSSTDTQYF
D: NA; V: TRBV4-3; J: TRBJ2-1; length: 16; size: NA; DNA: TGCGCCAGCAGCCAAGATATTTCGGACGGAGACAATGAGCAGTTCTTC; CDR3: CASSQDISDGDNEQFF
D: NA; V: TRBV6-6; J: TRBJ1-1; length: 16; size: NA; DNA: TGTGCCAGCAGTTACGGCCGATACCCACTGAACACTGAAGCTTTCTTT; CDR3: CASSYGRYPLNTEAFF
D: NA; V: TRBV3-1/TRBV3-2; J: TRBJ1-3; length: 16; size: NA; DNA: TGTGCCAGCAGCCTGCCGAGGACAAACTCTGGAAACACCATATATTTT; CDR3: CASSLPRTNSGNTIYF
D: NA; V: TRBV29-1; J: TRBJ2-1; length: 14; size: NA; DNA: TGCAGCGTTGAAGGGGACGGGTTGGGCGATGAGCAGTTCTTC; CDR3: CSVEGDGLGDEQFF
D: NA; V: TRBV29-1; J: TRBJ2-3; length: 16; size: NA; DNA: TGCAGCGTTGAAGAGAGGGGGGACCGGGGCACAGATACGCAGTATTTT; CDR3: CSVEERGDRGTDTQYF
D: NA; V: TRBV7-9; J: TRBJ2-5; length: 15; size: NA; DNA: TGTGCCAGCAGCCCAGAAGGGGCCAAACAAGAGACCCAGTACTTC; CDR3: CASSPEGAKQETQYF
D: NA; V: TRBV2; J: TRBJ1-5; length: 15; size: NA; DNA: TGTGCCAGCAGTGAAGCGCGCGGAGCTAATCAGCCCCAGCATTTT; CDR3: CASSEARGANQPQHF
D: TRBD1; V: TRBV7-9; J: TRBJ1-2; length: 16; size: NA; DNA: TGTGCCAGCAGTACGGGACAGGGGCCCAGCTTGTATGGCTACACCTTC; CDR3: CASSTGQGPSLYGYTF
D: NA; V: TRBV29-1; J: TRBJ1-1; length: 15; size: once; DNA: TGCAGCGTTGAAGGGATCCGAGGGGGTGACACTGAAGCTTTCTTT; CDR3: CSVEGIRGGDTEAFF
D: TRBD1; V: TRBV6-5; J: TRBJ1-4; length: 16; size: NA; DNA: TGTGCCAGCAGTTCCAGATCGACAGGGGGAAGTGAAAAACTGTTTTTT; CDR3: CASSSRSTGGSEKLFF
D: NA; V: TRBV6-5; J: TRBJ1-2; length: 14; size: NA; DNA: TGTGCCAGCAGGGACAGCCATTCGGGGGATGGCTACACCTTC; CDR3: CASRDSHSGDGYTF
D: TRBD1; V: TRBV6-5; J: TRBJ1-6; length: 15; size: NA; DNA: TGTGCCAGCAGGGACCCTGGACAGGGGAATTCACCCCTCCACTTT; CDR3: CASRDPGQGNSPLHF
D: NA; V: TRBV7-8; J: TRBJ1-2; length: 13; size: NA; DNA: TGTGCCAGCAGCTTCGGCGTCGGGGATGGCTACACCTTC; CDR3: CASSFGVGDGYTF
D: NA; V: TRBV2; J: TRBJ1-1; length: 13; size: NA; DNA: TGTGCCAGCATTGAGGGGTCTAACACTGAAGCTTTCTTT; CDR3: CASIEGSNTEAFF